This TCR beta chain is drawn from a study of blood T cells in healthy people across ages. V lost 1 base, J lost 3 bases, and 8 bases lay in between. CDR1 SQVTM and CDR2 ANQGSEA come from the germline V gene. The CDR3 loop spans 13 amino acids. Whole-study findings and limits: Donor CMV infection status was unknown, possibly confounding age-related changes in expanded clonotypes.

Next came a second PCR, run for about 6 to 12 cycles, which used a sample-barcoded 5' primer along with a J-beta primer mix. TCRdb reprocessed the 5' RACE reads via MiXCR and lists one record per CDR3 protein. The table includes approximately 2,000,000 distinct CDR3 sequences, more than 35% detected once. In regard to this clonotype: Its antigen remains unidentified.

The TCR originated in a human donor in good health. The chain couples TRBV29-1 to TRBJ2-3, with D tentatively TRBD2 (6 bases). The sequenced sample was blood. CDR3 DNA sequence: TGCAGCGTTGAAGTGGAGGGGACAGATACGCAGTATTTT. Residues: CSVEVEGTDTQYF.